The subject of this entry is one T cell receptor beta chain. Its antigen is as yet unknown. Investigators isolated RNA and reverse transcribed it into cDNA to act as the sequencing template. Method: immunoSEQ multiplex PCR; TCRdb's copy keeps in-frame clones and lacks some. The profile shows about 110,000 clones, almost 60% of them singletons. These data are taken from a study of CD8+ T cells in alopecia areata. V lost 0 bases and J lost 4, with 9 bases in between. This CDR3 has 14 residues. CDR1 is MNHEY, CDR2 SMNVEV, per germline (reference sequence). Study-level points and caveats: Researchers reported that TCR sharing among patients proved less clear than in mice, possibly HLA-linked.

The chain employs TRBV27 and TRBJ1-2, with no clear D. This receptor was taken from a human donor in good health. The sample comprised CD8+ T cells sorted from blood. CDR3 protein: CASSLSSAGYGYTF. In DNA form, the CDR3 reads TGTGCCAGCAGTTTATCGAGCGCTGGCTATGGCTACACCTTC.